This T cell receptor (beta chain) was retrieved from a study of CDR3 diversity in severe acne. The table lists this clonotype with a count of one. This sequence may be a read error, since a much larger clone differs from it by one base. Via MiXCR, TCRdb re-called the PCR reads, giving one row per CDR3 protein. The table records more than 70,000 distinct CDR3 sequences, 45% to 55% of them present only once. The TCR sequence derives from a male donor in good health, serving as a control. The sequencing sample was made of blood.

The CDR3: CAGSSERERTDTQYF. The DNA for the CDR3 is TGTGCCGGCTCTTCCGAGAGGGAACGCACAGATACGCAGTATTTT. This rearrangement joins TRBV28 to TRBJ2-3, with D possibly being TRBD2 (5 bases). The CDR3 covers 15 residues. Germline V CDR1 and CDR2: MDHEN, SYDVKM. Trimming pared 11 bases from V and 1 base from J, leaving 19 bases between. The full variable domain, in which reference TRBV28 and TRBJ2-3 provide the parts outside the CDR3, is DVKVTQSSRYLVKRTGEKVFLECVQDMDHENMFWYRQDPGLGLRLIYFSYDVKMKEKGDIPEGYSVSREKKERFSLILESASTNQTSMYLCAGSSERERTDTQYFGPGTRLTVL.